These T cell receptor beta chains were read from a single sample in a study of CD8 T cells in ankylosing spondylitis. TCRdb itself ran the 5' RACE reads through MiXCR, one entry per CDR3 protein. Among more than 150,000 distinct CDR3 sequences listed, over 10% were seen once. Material for sequencing was blood, either unsorted or a sorted T cell fraction (not recorded which). Receptors originate from a female donor with ankylosing spondylitis or in good health (not recorded which). Each CDR3 is given with its conserved first and last residue. The D gene is left open where the match is weak. A clone size is listed for some rows: how often the clone was seen (once, few, many), or a class if it is expanded.

V gene,D gene,clone size,J gene,CDR3 DNA,CDR3 protein
TRBV15,NA,few,TRBJ2-1,TGTGCCACCAGCAGAGATGGAGGCGCCGGATTTCATGAGCAGTTCTTC,CATSRDGGAGFHEQFF
TRBV20-1,NA,many,TRBJ1-1,TGCAGTGCCCCCAGGGCCACCTATGAAGCTTTCTTT,CSAPRATYEAFF
TRBV12-3/TRBV12-4,TRBD2,NA,TRBJ2-1,TGTGCCAGCATCTGGGCTCTAGCGGGAGGGTACAATGAGCAGTTCTTC,CASIWALAGGYNEQFF
TRBV20-1,TRBD1,NA,TRBJ1-2,TGCAGTGCTAGAGGTACTGGGTCCGGGACAGGGGACTATGGCTACACCTTC,CSARGTGSGTGDYGYTF
TRBV12-1,NA,NA,TRBJ2-4,TGTGCCAGCAGTTGTCCCGGGACTAGCGGGAGTTTGAAAAACATTCAGTACTTC,CASSCPGTSGSLKNIQYF
TRBV7-6,NA,few,TRBJ2-7,TGTGCCAGCAGCTTTTGGCGGGGCTTCTACGAGCAGTACTTC,CASSFWRGFYEQYF
TRBV7-9,NA,many,TRBJ2-1,TGTGCCAGCAGCTTAGCGCTGCAGGGGGAGCAGTTCTTC,CASSLALQGEQFF
TRBV29-1,TRBD1,many,TRBJ2-1,TGCAGCGGGGTCGGGACAGGGAAAAAAACGAACAATGAGCAGTTCTTC,CSGVGTGKKTNNEQFF
TRBV20-1,TRBD2,few,TRBJ2-1,TGCAGTACAACTAGGGCGGGAGGTGGGTCCTACAATGAGCAGTTCTTC,CSTTRAGGGSYNEQFF
TRBV6-5,NA,few,TRBJ1-1,TGTGCCAGCAGTTACTCGATGGGGGCGCGGACTGAAGCTTTCTTT,CASSYSMGARTEAFF
TRBV20-1,NA,few,TRBJ2-1,TGCAGTGCAACAAGGGACTACAATGAGCAGTTCTTC,CSATRDYNEQFF
TRBV20-1,TRBD2,many,TRBJ2-7,TGCAGTGCTAGAGATTACGGACTAGCGGGAGGCCTGACCTACGAGCAGTACTTC,CSARDYGLAGGLTYEQYF
TRBV7-2,NA,many,TRBJ2-5,TGTGCCAGCAGCCAGTGGGGAAAAGAGACCCAGTACTTC,CASSQWGKETQYF
TRBV11-3,NA,NA,TRBJ1-4,TGTGCCAGCAGCTCAGTTGCAACTAATGAAAAACTGTTTTTT,CASSSVATNEKLFF
TRBV27,TRBD2,many,TRBJ2-5,TGTGCCAGCAGTTTATCGGGGGGGATCCAAGAGACCCAGTACTTC,CASSLSGGIQETQYF
TRBV3-1,NA,many,TRBJ2-6,TGTGCCAGCAGCCAAGTTTCGGCAGGAAGCTCTGGGGCCAACGTCCTGACTTTC,CASSQVSAGSSGANVLTF
TRBV5-1,NA,few,TRBJ2-1,TGCGCCAGCAGCTTGGCCACTGGGCCGATAGAGCAGTTCTTC,CASSLATGPIEQFF
TRBV20-1,NA,many,TRBJ1-1,TGCAGTGCTAGTAGGGAGAACACTGAAGCTTTCTTT,CSASRENTEAFF
TRBV20-1,NA,once,TRBJ1-1,TGCAGTGCTAGAAACTCGGCCGGGGTGGGCGTTGGCGCTTTCTTT,CSARNSAGVGVGAFF
TRBV29-1,NA,many,TRBJ2-1,TGCAGCGTCGCCGGACAGCTTTACAATGAGCAGTTCTTC,CSVAGQLYNEQFF
TRBV7-7,NA,many,TRBJ2-7,TGTGCCAGCAGCCGAGGAATTGGCCCCCAACACCCCTACGAGCAGTACTTC,CASSRGIGPQHPYEQYF
TRBV20-1,NA,many,TRBJ2-5,TGCAGTGCTAGTGGCCAAGAGACCCAGTACTTC,CSASGQETQYF
TRBV5-1,NA,many,TRBJ1-5,TGCGCCAGCAGCTTAGGACACGTAAAGGCTCCCCAGCATTTT,CASSLGHVKAPQHF
TRBV4-3,TRBD1,NA,TRBJ1-2,TGCGCCAGCAGCCAATACCCCGGACAGGGGGCCGGTGGCTACACCTTC,CASSQYPGQGAGGYTF
TRBV20-1,NA,few,TRBJ1-1,TGCAGTGCTAAACGTCTACCGAGAGTCGAAGCTTTCTTT,CSAKRLPRVEAFF
TRBV20-1,NA,NA,TRBJ2-5,TGCAGTGCCTCTACGGAGACCCAGTACTTC,CSASTETQYF
TRBV5-5,TRBD1,few,TRBJ2-6,TGTGCCAGCAGCTTAACAGGGGGGTCTGGGGCCAACGTCCTGACTTTC,CASSLTGGSGANVLTF
TRBV4-2,NA,few,TRBJ2-1,TGTGCCAGCAGCCCGTACGGCAATGAGCAGTTCTTC,CASSPYGNEQFF
TRBV5-1,NA,many,TRBJ2-2,TGCGCCAGCAGCTGGGCGACCGGGGAGCTGTTTTTT,CASSWATGELFF
TRBV20-1,NA,many,TRBJ1-4,TGCAGTGCTAGAGATGTCCAGGGGAATACCCTAATAAGGGAAAAACTGTTTTTT,CSARDVQGNTLIREKLFF
TRBV23-1,TRBD1,few,TRBJ2-7,TGCGCCAGCACCCGGGACAGGCCCTACGAGCAGTACTTC,CASTRDRPYEQYF
TRBV7-2,NA,NA,TRBJ2-3,TGTGCCAGCAGCTTAAAAGAGGGGGATACGCAGTATTTT,CASSLKEGDTQYF
TRBV6-2/TRBV6-3,TRBD2,NA,TRBJ2-3,TGTGCCAGCAGGCAAGCGGGAGTCTCAGATACGCAGTATTTT,CASRQAGVSDTQYF
TRBV7-2,NA,many,TRBJ2-7,TGTGCCAGCAGCTTAAACAGGGCAAGCTACGAGCAGTACTTC,CASSLNRASYEQYF
TRBV7-2,NA,many,TRBJ1-3,TGTGCCAGCAGCTTAGGGGGGAGCTCTGGAAACACCATATATTTT,CASSLGGSSGNTIYF
TRBV6-4,TRBD2,many,TRBJ2-1,TGTGCCAGCAGTGGGTCTGGCGGGAGGGTATACAATGAGCAGTTCTTC,CASSGSGGRVYNEQFF
TRBV5-1,NA,NA,TRBJ2-1,TGCGCCAGCAAACCACCCGTGGGCAATGAGCAGTTCTTC,CASKPPVGNEQFF
TRBV29-1,NA,many,TRBJ1-2,TGCAGCGTGGAGGAGGCTAACTATGGCTACACCTTC,CSVEEANYGYTF
TRBV29-1,NA,few,TRBJ2-5,TGCAGCGTTGTTTCGGGAGTGGGGGAGACCCAGTACTTC,CSVVSGVGETQYF
TRBV18,NA,NA,TRBJ2-1,TGTGCCAGCTCACTCGTTCAGGGAGGCGGGGTGAGTGAGCAGTTCTTC,CASSLVQGGGVSEQFF
TRBV29-1,TRBD2,many,TRBJ2-1,TGCAGCGCTAGTGGGCGGGGGAGCTCCTACAATGAGCAGTTCTTC,CSASGRGSSYNEQFF
TRBV4-3,TRBD2,NA,TRBJ2-1,TGCGCCAGCAGCCAAGAGGGGTTAGCGGGAGCTAATGAGCAGTTCTTC,CASSQEGLAGANEQFF
TRBV4-3,TRBD2,few,TRBJ2-3,TGCGCCAGCAGCCAACTTCTAGCGGGAGGGCAAAACACAGATACGCAGTATTTT,CASSQLLAGGQNTDTQYF
TRBV27,NA,few,TRBJ2-1,TGTGCCAGCAGTTTAGGGGGGATCTCCTACAATGAGCAGTTCTTC,CASSLGGISYNEQFF
TRBV5-1,NA,few,TRBJ1-5,TGCGCCAGCAGTCGGGACGGAAATAGCAATCAGCCCCAGCATTTT,CASSRDGNSNQPQHF
TRBV7-9,NA,many,TRBJ1-4,TGTGCCAGCAGCCCCAACGCGCCGGCAACTAATGAAAAACTGTTTTTT,CASSPNAPATNEKLFF
TRBV5-4,NA,NA,TRBJ1-6,TGTGCCAGCAGCTTAAGGACAGCGAATTCACCCCTCCACTTT,CASSLRTANSPLHF
TRBV19,NA,few,TRBJ2-2,TGTGCCAGTAGTAAGGCCAGGGTTGAGAACACCGGGGAGCTGTTTTTT,CASSKARVENTGELFF
TRBV25-1,NA,few,TRBJ1-6,TGTGCCAGCAGTGACAGCAGCCTACATTATAATTCACCCCTCCACTTT,CASSDSSLHYNSPLHF
TRBV7-9,TRBD2,few,TRBJ2-5,TGTGCCAGCAGCAATCGACTAGCGGGAGGAGAGACCCAGTACTTC,CASSNRLAGGETQYF
TRBV6-1,TRBD1,many,TRBJ1-5,TGTGCCAGCAGTGAAGGACAGGGTCAACAGCCCCAGCATTTT,CASSEGQGQQPQHF